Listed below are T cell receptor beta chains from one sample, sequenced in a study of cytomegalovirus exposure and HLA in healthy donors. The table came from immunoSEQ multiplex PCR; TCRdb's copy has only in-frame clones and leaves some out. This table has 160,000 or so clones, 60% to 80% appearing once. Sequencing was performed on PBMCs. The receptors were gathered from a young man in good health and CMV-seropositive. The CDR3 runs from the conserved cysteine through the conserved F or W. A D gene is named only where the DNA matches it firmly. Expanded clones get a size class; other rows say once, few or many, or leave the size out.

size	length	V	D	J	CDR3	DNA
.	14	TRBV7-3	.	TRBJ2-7	CASSLGNRNYEQYF	TGTGCCAGCAGCTTAGGAAACAGAAACTACGAGCAGTACTTC
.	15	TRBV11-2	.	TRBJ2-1	CASSLTRSGDDEQFF	TGTGCCAGCAGCCTGACCAGGTCGGGGGACGATGAGCAGTTCTTC
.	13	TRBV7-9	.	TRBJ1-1	CASSLFKGGEAFF	TGTGCCAGCAGCTTATTCAAAGGAGGTGAAGCTTTCTTT
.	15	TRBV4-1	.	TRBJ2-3	CASSQEPSSTDTQYF	TGCGCCAGCAGCCAAGAGCCTAGCAGCACAGATACGCAGTATTTT
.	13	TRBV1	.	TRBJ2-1	CTAPGLTYNEQFF	TGCACCGCCCCCGGACTAACCTACAATGAGCAGTTCTTC
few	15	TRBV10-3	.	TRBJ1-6	CAISESGAYNSPLHF	TGTGCCATCAGTGAGTCGGGCGCCTATAATTCACCCCTCCACTTT
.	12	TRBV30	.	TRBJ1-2	CALGRGDYGYTF	TGTGCCTTGGGGCGGGGGGACTATGGCTACACCTTC
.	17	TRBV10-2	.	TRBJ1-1	CASSESGGPLENTEAFF	TGCGCCAGCAGTGAGTCGGGGGGGCCCCTTGAAAACACTGAAGCTTTCTTT
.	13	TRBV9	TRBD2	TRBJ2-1	CASSLSSGNEQFF	TGTGCCAGCAGCCTTTCTAGCGGCAATGAGCAGTTCTTC
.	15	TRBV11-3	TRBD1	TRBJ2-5	CASSSGQGDQETQYF	TGTGCCAGCAGCTCCGGACAGGGGGACCAAGAGACCCAGTACTTC
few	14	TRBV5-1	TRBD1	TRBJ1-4	CASSPGTGFEKLFF	TGCGCCAGCAGCCCCGGGACAGGGTTTGAAAAACTGTTTTTT
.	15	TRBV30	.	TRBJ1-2	CAWRERDSANYGYTF	TGTGCCTGGAGGGAAAGGGACTCAGCTAACTATGGCTACACCTTC
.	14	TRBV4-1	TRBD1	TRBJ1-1	CASSRTGRNTEAFF	TGCGCCAGCAGCCGGACAGGGCGGAACACTGAAGCTTTCTTT
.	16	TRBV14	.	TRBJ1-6	CASSQVGGRANSPLHF	TGTGCCAGCAGCCAAGTTGGAGGAAGGGCTAATTCACCCCTCCACTTT
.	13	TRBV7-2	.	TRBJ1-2	CASSPTGYYGYTF	TGTGCCAGCAGCCCTACAGGATACTATGGCTACACCTTC
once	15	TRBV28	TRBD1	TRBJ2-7	CASSLPLGQPYEQYF	TGTGCCAGCAGTCTGCCCTTGGGACAGCCGTACGAGCAGTACTTC
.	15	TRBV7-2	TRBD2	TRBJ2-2	CASSPTSGNTGELFF	TGTGCCAGCAGCCCAACTAGCGGGAACACCGGGGAGCTGTTTTTT
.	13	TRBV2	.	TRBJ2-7	CASREGPSYEQYF	TGTGCCAGCAGGGAGGGACCTTCCTACGAGCAGTACTTC
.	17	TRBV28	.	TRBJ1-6	CASSLVVRGPGNSPLHF	TGTGCCAGCAGTCTAGTTGTTCGAGGCCCGGGGAATTCACCCCTCCACTTT
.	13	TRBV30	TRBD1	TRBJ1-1	CAWSVQGLSEAFF	TGTGCCTGGAGTGTACAGGGGCTCTCTGAAGCTTTCTTT
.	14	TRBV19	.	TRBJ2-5	CASSIIRGQETQYF	TGTGCCAGTAGTATTATAAGGGGTCAAGAGACCCAGTACTTC
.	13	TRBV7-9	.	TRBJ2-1	CASNGGQNYEQFF	TGTGCCAGCAACGGGGGGCAGAACTATGAGCAGTTCTTC
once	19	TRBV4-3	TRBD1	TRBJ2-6	CASSQEGQERLTGANVLTF	TGCGCCAGCAGCCAAGAGGGACAGGAGCGACTTACTGGGGCCAACGTCCTGACTTTC
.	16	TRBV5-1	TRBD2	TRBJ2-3	CASTAGTGLAKDTQYF	TGCGCCAGCACCGCGGGTACGGGACTAGCGAAAGATACGCAGTATTTT
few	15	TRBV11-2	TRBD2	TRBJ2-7	CASSSSGGVVSEQYF	TGTGCCAGCAGCTCTAGCGGGGGGGTAGTAAGCGAGCAGTACTTC
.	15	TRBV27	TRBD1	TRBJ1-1	CASSLTGTGGTEAFF	TGTGCCAGCAGTTTGACCGGGACAGGGGGGACTGAAGCTTTCTTT
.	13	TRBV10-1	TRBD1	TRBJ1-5	CASSQGAHQPQHF	TGCGCCAGCAGCCAGGGGGCTCATCAGCCCCAGCATTTT
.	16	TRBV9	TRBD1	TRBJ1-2	CASSRGEGQPIYGYTF	TGTGCCAGCAGCCGGGGAGAGGGACAGCCCATCTATGGCTACACCTTC
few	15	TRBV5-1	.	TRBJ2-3	CASSPKTEPTDTQYF	TGCGCCAGCAGCCCAAAGACAGAGCCCACAGATACGCAGTATTTT
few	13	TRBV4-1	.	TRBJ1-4	CASSHPGYEKLFF	TGCGCCAGCAGCCACCCAGGTTATGAAAAACTGTTTTTT
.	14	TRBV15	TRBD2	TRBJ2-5	CATSLGGARETQYF	TGTGCCACCTCCCTCGGGGGGGCCCGGGAGACCCAGTACTTC
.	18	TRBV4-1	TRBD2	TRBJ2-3	CASSQDGLAGGRVDTQYF	TGCGCCAGCAGCCAAGACGGACTAGCGGGGGGGCGGGTGGATACGCAGTATTTT
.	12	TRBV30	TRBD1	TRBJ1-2	CAWAGQGQGYTF	TGTGCCTGGGCCGGACAGGGCCAAGGCTACACCTTC
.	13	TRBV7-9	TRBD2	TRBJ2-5	CASRRGAQETQYF	TGTGCCAGCAGGCGGGGGGCCCAAGAGACCCAGTACTTC
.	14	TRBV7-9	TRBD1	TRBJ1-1	CASSETGENTEAFF	TGTGCCAGCAGCGAAACAGGGGAGAACACTGAAGCTTTCTTT
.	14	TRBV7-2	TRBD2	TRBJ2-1	CASSSGTSLNEQFF	TGTGCCAGCAGCTCGGGGACTAGCTTGAATGAGCAGTTCTTC
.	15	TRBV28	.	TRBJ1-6	CASSPTWTVDSPLHF	TGTGCCAGCAGTCCGACTTGGACAGTGGATTCACCCCTCCACTTT
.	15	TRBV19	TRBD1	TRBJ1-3	CASSRDRDLGNTIYF	TGTGCCAGTAGCCGAGACAGGGACCTCGGAAACACCATATATTTT
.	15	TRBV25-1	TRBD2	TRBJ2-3	CASGRLAGGSDTQYF	TGTGCCAGCGGGAGACTAGCGGGGGGGTCAGATACGCAGTATTTT
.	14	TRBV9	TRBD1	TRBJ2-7	CASSVGQGGYEQYF	TGTGCCAGCAGCGTGGGACAGGGAGGCTACGAGCAGTACTTC
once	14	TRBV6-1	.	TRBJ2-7	CASSEERLASEQYF	TGTGCCAGCAGTGAAGAGAGGCTAGCTTCCGAGCAGTACTTC
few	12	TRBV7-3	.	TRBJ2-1	CASSLRGNEQFF	TGTGCCAGCAGCTTACGGGGCAATGAGCAGTTCTTC
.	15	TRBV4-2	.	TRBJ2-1	CASSQDRTGVAEQFF	TGTGCCAGCAGCCAAGATAGGACGGGGGTAGCTGAGCAGTTCTTC
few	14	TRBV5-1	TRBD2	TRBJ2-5	CASKSGGGEETQYF	TGCGCCAGCAAAAGCGGGGGGGGCGAAGAGACCCAGTACTTC
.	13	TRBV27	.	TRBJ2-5	CASSFGVLETQYF	TGTGCCAGCAGTTTCGGGGTATTGGAGACCCAGTACTTC
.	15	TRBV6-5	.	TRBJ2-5	CASSYFDRTSETQYF	TGTGCCAGCAGTTACTTCGACAGGACGTCAGAGACCCAGTACTTC